This T cell receptor (beta chain) was sequenced for a study of identical twins (dated by TCRdb to about 2016). For context, the study as a whole: The study deep-sequenced TCR alpha and beta repertoires from monozygotic twins, unrelated adults of various ages and cord blood to test whether fetal clonotypes persist. Replicate twin experiments were performed at different times using different library preparation protocols to rule out contamination.

Every donor in the study was a healthy Caucasian. Three pairs of female monozygotic twins, all aged 18 to 29 years, made up the twin cohort. The RNA used for TCR libraries was isolated from peripheral blood mononuclear cells. This clonotype was seen a handful of times. Its binding antigen is unknown. No much larger clonotype is one base removed from it; base qualities were not supplied. General conclusions and limits of the study: Out-of-frame TCR alpha sequences shared between twins showed an excess of low generation-probability sequences compared with coincidental sharing between unrelated individuals. The excess sharing between twins in beta out-of-frame sequences was weaker because fewer shared sequences reduced the signal-to-noise ratio. Because the same donors could not be followed over many years, the conclusions relied on cross-sectional statistical analysis. Abundant cord blood beta clonotypes carried fewer insertions; young adult naive repertoires showed a weaker similar trend, while memory repertoires showed none. In monozygotic twins, out-of-frame TCR alpha sharing was systematically underestimated by recombination models, although the models agreed with sharing between unrelated individuals. Invariant T cells such as MAIT and iNKT could partly confound zero-insertion analyses, although diverse VJ usage argued against such confounding for most clonotypes.

From a lookup of the germline V gene, CDR1 and CDR2 are SGHTA and FQGNSA. Taken from cysteine to phenylalanine, the CDR3 has 16 residues. Only the CDR3 DNA is retained, 48 bases long and in frame from the first base. From V the trimming removes 3 bases and from J it removes 3 bases, while the gene matches leave 10 bases of the junction unaccounted for. Libraries were built with 5' RACE. Instrument on record: Illumina HiSeq 2000. A universal primer binding site was introduced by template switching, and a unique molecular identifier was present in the final cDNA, enabling accurate counting of TCR cDNA molecules. Specific primers in the conserved constant-segment region were used to synthesize first-strand cDNA for TCR alpha and beta chains. To control for contamination, each cDNA library was double barcoded with a SMART-Mk sample barcode plus Illumina barcodes. TruSeq adapter sequences and Illumina sample barcodes were added in two successive PCR steps. The TCR alpha and beta cDNA libraries were sequenced on the Illumina HiSeq platform using custom primers. In the original analysis: MiGEC was used to process raw reads and extract unique molecular identifiers, and MiXCR was used to find CDR3 positions. Recombination models were inferred per individual with the repgenHMM and IGoR tools using an EM algorithm. Shared clonotype analysis was performed with the tcR package in R, normalizing sharing by the product of cloneset sizes. To study raw recombination without the effects of thymic and clonal selection, out-of-frame nonproductive sequences were analyzed. TCRdb trimmed public reads at Q25 via fastp, called clones via MiXCR and kept in-frame beta chains. Records with the same CDR3 protein are collapsed into one entry carrying the most frequent genes and DNA. The V and J calls and clone size come from TCRdb's table, not from the authors' own analysis. The sample table records hundreds of thousands of distinct CDR3 sequences; less than 10% of these occur just once. Jointly, the top ten make up roughly 0.97% of the sample.

These data are also associated with another study on yellow fever vaccine responses in identical twins. The second publication reports: The T cell response to vaccination in identical twins was reported by the authors to appear partly convergent and partly personalized. In identical twins, the study followed T cell clones that responded to the vaccine with precision.

What was sequenced was PBMCs. This receptor chain uses TRBV7-2 and TRBJ2-7; 8 nucleotides in the junction match TRBD1. The sequence was collected from a woman in her late teens or twenties in good health. The CDR3 sequence is CASSFGSGGVVYEQYF. The nucleotide sequence is TGTGCCAGCAGCTTTGGATCAGGGGGCGTAGTCTACGAGCAGTACTTC.